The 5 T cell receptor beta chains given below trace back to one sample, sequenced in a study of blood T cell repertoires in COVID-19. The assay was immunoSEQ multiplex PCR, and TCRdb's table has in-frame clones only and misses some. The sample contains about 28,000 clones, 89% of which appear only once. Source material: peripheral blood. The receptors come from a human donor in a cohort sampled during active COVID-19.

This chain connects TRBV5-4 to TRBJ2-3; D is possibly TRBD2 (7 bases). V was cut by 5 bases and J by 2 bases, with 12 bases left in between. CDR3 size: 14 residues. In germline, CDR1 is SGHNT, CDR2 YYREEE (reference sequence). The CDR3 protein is CASSGGGLTDTQYF. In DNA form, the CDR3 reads TGTGCCAGCAGTGGCGGGGGCCTCACAGATACGCAGTATTTT. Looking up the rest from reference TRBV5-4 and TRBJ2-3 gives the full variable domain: ETGVTQSPTHLIKTRGQQVTLRCSSQSGHNTVSWYQQALGQGPQFIFQYYREEENGRGNFPPRFSGLQFPNYSSELNVNALELDDSALYLCASSGGGLTDTQYFGPGTRLTVL.

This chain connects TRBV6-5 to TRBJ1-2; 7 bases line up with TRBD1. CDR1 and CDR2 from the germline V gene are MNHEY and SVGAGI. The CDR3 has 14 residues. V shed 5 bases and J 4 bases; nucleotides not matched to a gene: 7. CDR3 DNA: TGTGCCAGCAGTCCCCAGGGGGGCCCCTATGGCTACACCTTC. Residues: CASSPQGGPYGYTF.

The CDR3 protein is CASSLVVAESPLHF. The CDR3 DNA reads as TGTGCCAGCAGCTTAGTTGTTGCGGAATCACCCCTCCACTTT. The gene calls are TRBV7-2 and TRBJ1-6; the D is unclear. V was trimmed by 1 base and J by 10 bases, leaving 11 bases between them. In germline, CDR1 is SGHTA, CDR2 FQGNSA. This CDR3 is built from 14 residues.

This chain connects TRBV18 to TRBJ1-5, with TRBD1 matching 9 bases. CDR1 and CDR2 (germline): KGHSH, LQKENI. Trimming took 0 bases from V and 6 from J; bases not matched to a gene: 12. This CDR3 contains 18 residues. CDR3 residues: CASSPPSGQGRVGQPQHF. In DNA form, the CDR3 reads TGTGCCAGCTCACCACCGTCGGGACAGGGTAGGGTTGGTCAGCCCCAGCATTTT. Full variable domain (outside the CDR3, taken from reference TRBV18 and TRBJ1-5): NAGVMQNPRHLVRRRGQEARLRCSPMKGHSHVYWYRQLPEEGLKFMVYLQKENIIDESGMPKERFSAEFPKEGPSILRIQQVVRGDSAAYFCASSPPSGQGRVGQPQHFGDGTRLSIL.

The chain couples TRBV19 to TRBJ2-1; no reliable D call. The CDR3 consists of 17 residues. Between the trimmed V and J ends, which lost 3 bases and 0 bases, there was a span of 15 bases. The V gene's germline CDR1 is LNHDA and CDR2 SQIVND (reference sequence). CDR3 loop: CASSMRQSSGSYNEQFF. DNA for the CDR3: TGTGCCAGTAGTATGAGGCAGTCCTCCGGCTCCTACAATGAGCAGTTCTTC.